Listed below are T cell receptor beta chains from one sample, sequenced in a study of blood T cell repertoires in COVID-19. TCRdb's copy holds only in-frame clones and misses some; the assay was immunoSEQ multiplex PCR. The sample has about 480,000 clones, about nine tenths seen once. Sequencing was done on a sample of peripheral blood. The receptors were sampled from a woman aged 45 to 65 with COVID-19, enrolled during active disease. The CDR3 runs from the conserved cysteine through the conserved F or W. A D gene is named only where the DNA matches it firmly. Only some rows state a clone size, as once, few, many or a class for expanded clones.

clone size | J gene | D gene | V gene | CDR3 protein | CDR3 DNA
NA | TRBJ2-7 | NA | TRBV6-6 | CASSYFGFPYEQYF | TGTGCCAGCAGTTACTTCGGGTTCCCCTACGAGCAGTACTTC
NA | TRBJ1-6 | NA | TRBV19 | CASSIGTPSASPLHF | TGTGCCAGTAGTATAGGGACACCCAGCGCTTCACCCCTCCACTTT
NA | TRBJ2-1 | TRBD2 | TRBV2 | CASSRRLAGGLDNEQFF | TGTGCCAGCAGTCGCCGACTAGCGGGGGGTCTTGACAATGAGCAGTTCTTC
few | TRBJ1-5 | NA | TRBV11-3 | CASSLGGRNQPQHF | TGTGCCAGCAGCTTAGGAGGCAGAAATCAGCCCCAGCATTTT
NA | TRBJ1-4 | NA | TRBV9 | CASSPEGVLSEKLFF | TGTGCCAGCAGCCCCGAAGGGGTGTTGAGCGAAAAACTGTTTTTT
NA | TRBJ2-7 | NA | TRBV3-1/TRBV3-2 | CASSQVTVTYEQYF | TGTGCCAGCAGCCAAGTAACGGTTACCTACGAGCAGTACTTC
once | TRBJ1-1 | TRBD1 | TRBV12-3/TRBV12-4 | CASSWTGGEAFF | TGTGCCAGCAGTTGGACAGGGGGTGAAGCTTTCTTT
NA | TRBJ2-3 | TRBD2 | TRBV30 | CAWSVGGSSTDTQYF | TGTGCCTGGAGTGTAGGCGGGAGTAGCACAGATACGCAGTATTTT
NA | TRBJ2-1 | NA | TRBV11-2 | CASSLNPGTALNEQFF | TGTGCCAGCAGCTTAAACCCCGGGACTGCCCTTAATGAGCAGTTCTTC
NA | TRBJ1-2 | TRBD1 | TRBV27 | CASSTDREVDGYTF | TGTGCCAGCAGTACGGACAGGGAGGTAGATGGCTACACCTTC
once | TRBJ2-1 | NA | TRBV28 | CASSLLGGTYNEQFF | TGTGCCAGCAGTTTATTGGGGGGTACTTACAATGAGCAGTTCTTC
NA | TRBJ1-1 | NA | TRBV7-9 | CASSSSGATEAFF | TGTGCCAGCAGCTCATCAGGGGCAACTGAAGCTTTCTTT
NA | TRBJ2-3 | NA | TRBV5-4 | CASSFWGREDMGDTQYF | TGTGCCAGCAGCTTTTGGGGGCGCGAGGATATGGGAGATACGCAGTATTTT
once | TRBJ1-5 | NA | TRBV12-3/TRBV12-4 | CASSLQGNQPQHF | TGTGCCAGCAGTTTACAGGGGAATCAGCCCCAGCATTTT
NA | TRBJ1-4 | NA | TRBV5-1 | CASSLDTRVEKLFF | TGCGCCAGCAGCTTGGACACCCGGGTTGAAAAACTGTTTTTT
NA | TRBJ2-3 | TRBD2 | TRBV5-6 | CASSLAGAEDTQYF | TGTGCCAGCAGCTTAGCGGGGGCCGAGGATACGCAGTATTTT
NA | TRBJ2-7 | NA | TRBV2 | CASAGPGIENEQYF | TGTGCCAGCGCGGGGCCGGGCATAGAGAACGAGCAGTACTTC
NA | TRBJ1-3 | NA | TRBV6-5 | CASSYSGAPGNTIYF | TGTGCCAGCAGTTACTCAGGGGCTCCCGGAAACACCATATATTTT
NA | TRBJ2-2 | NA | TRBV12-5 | CASGLVERGVRPSTGELFF | TGTGCTAGTGGTTTGGTGGAACGCGGGGTTCGACCCAGCACCGGGGAGCTGTTTTTT
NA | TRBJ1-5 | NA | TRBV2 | CASAGGRRGNQPQHF | TGTGCCAGCGCCGGAGGCCGCCGGGGCAATCAGCCCCAGCATTTT
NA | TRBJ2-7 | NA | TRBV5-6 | CASSLYRDEQYF | TGTGCCAGCAGCTTATACAGGGACGAGCAGTACTTC
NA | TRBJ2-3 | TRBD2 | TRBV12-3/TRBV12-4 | CASRLSSGDTQYF | TGTGCCAGCAGGTTGTCTAGCGGGGATACGCAGTATTTT
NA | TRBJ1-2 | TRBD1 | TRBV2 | CASSERQGGGYTF | TGTGCCAGCAGTGAACGACAGGGCGGCGGCTACACCTTC
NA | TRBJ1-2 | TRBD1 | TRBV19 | CASSTRQGNYGYTF | TGTGCCAGTAGTACCCGACAGGGCAACTATGGCTACACCTTC
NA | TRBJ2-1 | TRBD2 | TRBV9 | CASTLLAGGDNEQFF | TGTGCCAGCACCCTACTAGCGGGGGGGGACAATGAGCAGTTCTTC
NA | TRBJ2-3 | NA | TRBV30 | CAWGLGSTDTQYF | TGTGCCTGGGGACTGGGGAGCACAGATACGCAGTATTTT
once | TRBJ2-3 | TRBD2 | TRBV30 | CAWSVMSGGTDTQYF | TGTGCCTGGAGTGTTATGAGCGGGGGGACGGATACGCAGTATTTT
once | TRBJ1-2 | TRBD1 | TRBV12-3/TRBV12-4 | CASSRTGDGYTF | TGTGCCAGCAGCCGGACAGGGGACGGCTACACCTTC
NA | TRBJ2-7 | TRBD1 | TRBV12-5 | CASGPRNETGESYEQYF | TGTGCTAGTGGCCCACGTAACGAGACAGGGGAATCCTACGAGCAGTACTTC
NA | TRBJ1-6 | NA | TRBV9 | CASSVFGPQGNSPLHF | TGTGCCAGCAGCGTATTCGGACCACAGGGTAATTCACCCCTCCACTTT
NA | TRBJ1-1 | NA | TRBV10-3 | CASAGVVNTEAFF | TGTGCCTCCGCAGGGGTCGTGAACACTGAAGCTTTCTTT
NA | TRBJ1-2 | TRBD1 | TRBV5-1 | CASSLGDRVKGYTF | TGCGCCAGCAGCTTGGGGGACAGGGTAAAAGGCTACACCTTC
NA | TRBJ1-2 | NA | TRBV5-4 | CASRIDSTRGYTF | TGTGCCAGCAGGATTGACAGTACGAGAGGCTACACCTTC
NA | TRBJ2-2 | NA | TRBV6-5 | CASSYSGTLNTGELFF | TGTGCCAGCAGTTACAGCGGGACACTTAACACCGGGGAGCTGTTTTTT
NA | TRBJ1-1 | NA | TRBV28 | CASTAGSRMDGTEAFF | TGTGCCAGCACAGCAGGGTCTCGGATGGACGGCACTGAAGCTTTCTTT
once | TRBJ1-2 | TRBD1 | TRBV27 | CASRTGAGWGVGGYTF | TGTGCCAGCAGAACAGGGGCGGGTTGGGGTGTGGGGGGCTACACCTTC
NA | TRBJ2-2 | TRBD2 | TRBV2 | CASRPEAGGTGELFF | TGTGCCAGCAGACCTGAGGCGGGGGGCACCGGGGAGCTGTTTTTT
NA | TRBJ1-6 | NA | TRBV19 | CASSIRGPDSPLHF | TGTGCCAGTAGTATCCGAGGCCCTGATTCACCCCTCCACTTT
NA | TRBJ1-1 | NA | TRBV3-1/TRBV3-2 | CASSQENRWAEAFF | TGTGCCAGCAGCCAAGAAAACAGGTGGGCTGAAGCTTTCTTT
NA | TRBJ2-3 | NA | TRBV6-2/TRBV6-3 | CASSYMTATDTQYF | TGTGCCAGCAGTTATATGACTGCCACAGATACGCAGTATTTT
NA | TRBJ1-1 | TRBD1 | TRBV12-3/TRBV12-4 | CASSYRGRGGAFF | TGTGCCAGCAGTTACAGGGGGCGCGGTGGAGCTTTCTTT
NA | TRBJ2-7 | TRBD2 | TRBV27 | CASSGGDDSPYEQYF | TGTGCCAGCTCGGGGGGTGACGACAGCCCCTACGAGCAGTACTTC
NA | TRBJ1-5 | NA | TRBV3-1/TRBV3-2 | CASSHQSQPQHF | TGTGCCAGCAGCCACCAGTCTCAGCCCCAGCATTTT
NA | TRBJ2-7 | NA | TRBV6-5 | CASSNPHYEQYF | TGTGCCAGCAGTAATCCCCACTACGAGCAGTACTTC
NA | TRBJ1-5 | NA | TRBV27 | CASSPRRGEGGTQHF | TGTGCCAGCAGTCCCCGAAGGGGCGAGGGGGGGACCCAGCATTTT
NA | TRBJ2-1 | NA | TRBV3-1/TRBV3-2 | CASSQTRQGSYNEQFF | TGTGCCAGCAGCCAGACTAGACAGGGCTCCTACAATGAGCAGTTCTTC
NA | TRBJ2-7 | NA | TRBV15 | CATSTTVSYEQYF | TGTGCCACCAGCACGACAGTTTCCTACGAGCAGTACTTC
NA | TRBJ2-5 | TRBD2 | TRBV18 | CASSLAVQETQYF | TGTGCCAGCTCGCTAGCGGTCCAAGAGACCCAGTACTTC
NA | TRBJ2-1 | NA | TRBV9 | CASSIRVSRDEQFF | TGTGCCAGCAGCATAAGGGTTTCGAGGGATGAGCAGTTCTTC
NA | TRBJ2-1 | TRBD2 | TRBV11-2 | CASLGGGLAGERQFF | TGTGCCAGCCTTGGCGGAGGCCTAGCGGGGGAAAGGCAGTTCTTC